The T cell receptor (beta chain) under discussion was sequenced for a study of blood T cell repertoires in COVID-19. Study background: PBMCs, B-cell-depleted T cells, or T cells were the source of the cDNA or gDNA that made up the material.

CDR1 and CDR2 from the germline V gene are MNHEY and SVGAGI. The junction had 4 bases not matched to a gene; V was cut back by 6 bases and J by 2 bases. There are 13 residues in the CDR3. Original handling: Researchers report that nucleated cell counts were estimated from reference gene primer amplification. The data were produced by immunoSEQ multiplex PCR, yet TCRdb's version contains in-frame clones alone and is incomplete. Clone size and V and J calls were adopted from that table, with D and trimming inferred from the DNA. The sample consists of a few hundred thousand clones, 80% to 85% of them appearing once. Seattle enrolled patients during active infection and tracked them longitudinally.

The chain has TRBV6-5 and TRBJ2-7, with 7 bases matching TRBD1. The sequenced sample consisted of peripheral blood. This sequence originates from a person aged 65 to 85 with COVID-19, enrolled during active disease. DNA for the CDR3: TGTGCCAGCAGACAGGGGCATGCCTACGAGCAGTACTTC. Protein: CASRQGHAYEQYF.